The clone carrying this T cell receptor beta chain occurred once. The sample belongs to a study of blood T cell repertoires in COVID-19. Germline CDR1 reads SGHNT; CDR2 reads YYREEE (reference sequence). The CDR3 is 14 amino acids. Trimming shortened V by 6 bases and J by 9 bases, and 19 bases separated the two germline ends. Here immunoSEQ multiplex PCR was the method, and the copy in TCRdb shows in-frame clones only, minus some. The table shows a few hundred thousand clones, with 70% to 90% occurring only once. Sequenced sample: PBMCs or T cells enriched from blood (not recorded which). This chain links TRBV5-4 with TRBJ2-1; D may be TRBD2 (6 bases). The receptor's source is a young woman who had recovered from COVID-19. The CDR3 sequence: CASTGTRDDGEQFF. The CDR3 nucleotides are TGTGCCAGCACCGGGACTCGGGACGATGGTGAGCAGTTCTTC. The full variable domain, rest sourced from reference TRBV5-4 and TRBJ2-1, is ETGVTQSPTHLIKTRGQQVTLRCSSQSGHNTVSWYQQALGQGPQFIFQYYREEENGRGNFPPRFSGLQFPNYSSELNVNALELDDSALYLCASTGTRDDGEQFFGPGTRLTVL.